One and the same sample provided the 7 T cell receptor beta chains below, sequenced in a study of T cell changes during pregnancy in multiple sclerosis. The data were produced by immunoSEQ multiplex PCR, yet TCRdb's version contains in-frame clones alone and is incomplete. This sample has around 100,000 clones; about 91% occur once, and the top ten carry 0.75% to 0.95%. The sequencing used peripheral blood, collected after pregnancy. These receptor sequences come from a female donor with multiple sclerosis, enrolled in a pregnancy study.

The V gene is TRBV18, the J gene TRBJ2-6; D remains ambiguous. This CDR3 is built from 16 residues. Trimming removed 6 bases at V and 2 bases at J, with 14 bases between. CDR1 and CDR2 (germline): KGHSH, LQKENI. The CDR3 loop reads CASSPVVLTGANVLTF. The CDR3 DNA is TGTGCCAGCTCGCCAGTGGTACTTACTGGGGCCAACGTCCTGACTTTC.

V and J are TRBV7-6 and TRBJ1-1, with a weak D call TRBD1 (6 bases). This CDR3 region has 17 residues. Looked up from germline, CDR1 is SGHVS and CDR2 is FNYEAQ. Trimming stripped 5 bases from V and 0 bases from J, with 19 bases between. CDR3 amino acids: CASSTTPGQGLNTEAFF. CDR3 sequence (DNA): TGTGCCAGCAGCACCACCCCAGGGCAGGGGCTGAACACTGAAGCTTTCTTT.

The V gene is TRBV27, the J gene TRBJ2-3, with 8 positions matching TRBD2. Germline loops: CDR1 MNHEY, CDR2 SMNVEV (reference sequence). CDR3 length: 18 residues. V lost 6 bases and J lost 2; bases outside the gene matches: 16. CDR3 nucleotides: TGTGCCAGCAGCACCCTGGGTAGCGGGGTAGGGTACACAGATACGCAGTATTTT. Its protein is CASSTLGSGVGYTDTQYF.

The V gene is TRBV7-2, the J gene TRBJ1-5; D is possibly TRBD1 (6 bases). The V gene lost 5 bases and the J gene lost 3 bases, with 14 bases spanning the gap. Germline V gives CDR1 SGHTA, CDR2 FQGNSA. CDR3 length: 15 residues. The CDR3 coding sequence is TGTGCCAGCAGCCAGGAGACAGGCTACAATCAGCCCCAGCATTTT. This codes for CASSQETGYNQPQHF. The full variable domain, with the rest looked up from reference TRBV7-2 and TRBJ1-5, is GAGVSQSPSNKVTEKGKDVELRCDPISGHTALYWYRQSLGQGLEFLIYFQGNSAPDKSGLPSDRFSAERTGGSVSTLTIQRTQQEDSAVYLCASSQETGYNQPQHFGDGTRLSIL.

The V gene is TRBV19, the J gene TRBJ1-2; tentatively, D is TRBD1 (6 bases). The CDR3 is 13 residues long. V was trimmed by 7 bases and J by 2 bases, leaving 11 bases between them. The germline CDR1 and CDR2 sequences are LNHDA and SQIVND (reference sequence). CDR3 bases: TGTGCCAGTACCCGGGGACAAAACTATGGCTACACCTTC. Amino acid sequence: CASTRGQNYGYTF.

The chain uses TRBV4-1 and TRBJ2-3; 13 bases are shared with TRBD2. Trimming removed 1 base from V and 1 base from J; junction bases left unmatched: 5. The length of the CDR3 is 18 residues. Germline CDR1 MGHRA, CDR2 YSYEKL. The CDR3 reads CASSQGPGLAGGTDTQYF. Here the CDR3 DNA reads TGCGCCAGCAGCCAAGGCCCTGGACTAGCGGGGGGCACAGATACGCAGTATTTT.

CDR3 coding DNA: TGTGCCAGCAGGGGGGAGGCCTACGAGCAGTACTTC. This translates into CASRGEAYEQYF. The V call is TRBV2, the J call TRBJ2-7; possibly TRBD2 for D (6 bases). Trimming shortened V by 6 bases and J by 2 bases, and 8 bases separated the two germline ends. Germline-derived CDR1 and CDR2 are SNHLY and FYNNEI. The CDR3 runs 12 residues.